This T cell receptor (beta chain) came from a study of shared clonotypes between healthy human individuals (dated by TCRdb to the early 2020s). With respect to the entire study: The cohort included three men and a couple of women between 18 and 49 years of age. Different laboratories and diverse techniques were used to prepare libraries and sequence TCR repertoires, to increase sequencing depth and limit assay-specific biases. For each donor, three plates each were used for CD4 naive and CD4 memory, two plates were used for CD8 naive, and one plate was used for CD8 memory. Leukapheresis yielded between about 0.94 and 8.9 billion PBMCs per donor. To estimate repertoire size and how much clonotypes are shared between individuals, the study performed deep sequencing of blood TCR repertoires from five healthy adults. What the study reported, not specific to this receptor: The small number of donors limited the genetic and exposure-history diversity represented. Naive subsets generally had larger estimated clonotype richness than memory subsets. Pairwise subsampling led to the expectation that sequencing depth would affect the degree of clonotype sharing among donors. Across several donors, roughly 5.4% of naive CD4, approximately 3.5% of naive CD8, under 2.5% of memory CD4, and approximately 0.42% of memory CD8 clonotypes were shared. Compared with non-shared clonotypes, the clonotypes found in all four sorted-subset donors had higher generation probabilities. Sampling was limited to blood, and TCR repertoires in tissue likely differ from TCR repertoires in blood. Rarefaction of sorted-subset datasets indicated incomplete sequencing despite the large sequencing depth.

Inclusive of the bounding cysteine and phenylalanine, the CDR3 is 16 residues long. The sequence is cut down to CDR3 DNA, 48 bases in frame from base 1. The germline V gene provides CDR1 LGHNA and CDR2 YNFKEQ. V is clipped by 3 bases and J by 3 bases, and the sequence between their germline boundaries is 15 bases long. TCR CDR3 regions were amplified from genomic DNA by multiplex PCR using the deep immunoSEQ assay. For each cell subset, the extracted genomic DNA was distributed evenly across all wells of several immunoSEQ 96-well plates, and each plate served as one replicate. For sorted subsets, each replicate PCR was loaded with roughly 200 ng genomic DNA, equivalent to 30,000 or so T cell genomes. Purified libraries were measured with a Qubit 3.0 fluorometer, size-checked on a Bioanalyzer 2100, and measured again with the KAPA Library Quantification kit. Each immunoSEQ 96-well plate was sequenced on its own single-read 150-cycle Illumina NextSeq 550 flow cell. On the study's bioinformatics: Because the immunoSEQ output included only junctional sequences and no quality scores, the filtering could not be the same as the filtering used for full-length reads. Sequences were annotated with PyIR, a Python wrapper for IgBLAST v1.9, and V/J genes and CDR3 were assigned using IMGT germline references. Any read was removed if the V/J assignment was weak (E-value above 1e-6), the CDR3 was missing, or the read contained stop codons, out-of-frame junctions, or ambiguous translated residues. V3J clonotypes were defined as sequences sharing an identical inferred V gene, J gene, and CDR3 amino acid sequence. The percentage overlap between two repertoires was calculated by dividing the number of shared unique clonotypes by the size of the smaller repertoire. RTK rarefaction, the Chao1 estimator, and Recon v2.1 estimates of unobserved clonotypes were used to assess repertoire richness. OLGA was used to compute generation probabilities for all TCRbeta clonotypes that the gDNA method yielded from a few donors. The table was pulled from immuneACCESS by TCRdb, which kept in-frame rearrangements only. Such tables lose some clones; where checked, under half of the loss comes from unresolved V genes, and the rest has no known cause. The V and J calls and the clone size are those of that table, but D and trimming were determined from the DNA. This sample has about 680,000 clones in its table, and about 80% of those were observed once. Around 1.8% of the sample comes from the top ten.

Turning to this clone: Its antigen is currently not known. It has no much larger one-base neighbor in the sample; base qualities were not kept.

Healthy HIV-negative adults with no recently reported acute infections or vaccinations were included as donors. All donors were Caucasian adults living in Nashville, Tennessee, USA. CD4+ T cells were enriched by magnetic negative selection, after which naive cells were positively selected on CD45RA and the negative fraction was taken as the memory subset. Blood was obtained by leukapheresis, after which PBMCs were separated by Ficoll-Histopaque density gradient centrifugation and cryopreserved in liquid nitrogen vapor phase. Analytical flow cytometry was used to check the purity and quantity of each magnetically sorted T cell population. From each sorted fraction, genomic DNA was isolated and quantified by UV absorbance on a Nanodrop 2000c.

The receptor was isolated from a woman under 40 in good health. The chain links TRBV4-2 with TRBJ1-3, with the D segment identity uncertain. Source material: memory CD4+ T cells sorted from blood. The cell subset or site label here, explained by the study, means: CD45RA-negative fraction. The CDR3 amino acid sequence is: CASSQILGGRGNTIYF. Read as DNA, the sequence is TGTGCCAGCAGCCAGATCCTAGGTGGTCGTGGAAACACCATATATTTT.